This T cell receptor beta chain was documented in a study of graft-versus-host responses after intestinal transplantation. A word on this clone: The target antigen is unknown.

The germline CDR1 and CDR2 sequences are SGHNT and YENEEA. V was shortened by 1 base and J by 0 bases, with 10 bases between the two germline ends. There are 15 residues in the CDR3. Assay: immunoSEQ multiplex PCR; the TCRdb copy retains only in-frame clones and omits some. The data show 120,000 or so clones, roughly 93% seen once. This TCR derives from a human donor who received an intestinal transplant. This chain connects TRBV11-3 to TRBJ2-7; possibly TRBD2 for D (6 bases). The source material was unstimulated CD8+ T cells sorted from spleen or lymph node cells, sampled before intestinal transplant. CDR3 bases: TGTGCCAGCAGCTTAGGGTCCGGGAGCTCCTACGAGCAGTACTTC. Amino acid sequence: CASSLGSGSSYEQYF.